The T cell receptor (beta chain) described here comes from a study of CD8 T cells in Susac syndrome. The CDR3 consists of 15 residues. Deletions cut 2 bases from V and 2 bases from J, with 13 bases between. The germline CDR1 and CDR2 sequences are SQVTM and ANQGSEA. After extraction with the RNeasy kit, about 0.5 to 1 ug of the RNA was reverse transcribed using random hexamers. TCRdb processed the immunoSEQ multiplex PCR reads anew with MiXCR; each CDR3 protein has one entry. The sample shows about 290,000 distinct CDR3 sequences, around 85% of them seen only once. The genes are TRBV29-1 and TRBJ2-1; no clear D. This receptor was identified in a human donor with multiple sclerosis. Sample: CD8+ T cells from PBMCs. This CDR3 is CSVEPEKVTYNEQFF. In DNA, the CDR3 is TGCAGCGTTGAACCCGAAAAAGTTACCTACAATGAGCAGTTCTTC.